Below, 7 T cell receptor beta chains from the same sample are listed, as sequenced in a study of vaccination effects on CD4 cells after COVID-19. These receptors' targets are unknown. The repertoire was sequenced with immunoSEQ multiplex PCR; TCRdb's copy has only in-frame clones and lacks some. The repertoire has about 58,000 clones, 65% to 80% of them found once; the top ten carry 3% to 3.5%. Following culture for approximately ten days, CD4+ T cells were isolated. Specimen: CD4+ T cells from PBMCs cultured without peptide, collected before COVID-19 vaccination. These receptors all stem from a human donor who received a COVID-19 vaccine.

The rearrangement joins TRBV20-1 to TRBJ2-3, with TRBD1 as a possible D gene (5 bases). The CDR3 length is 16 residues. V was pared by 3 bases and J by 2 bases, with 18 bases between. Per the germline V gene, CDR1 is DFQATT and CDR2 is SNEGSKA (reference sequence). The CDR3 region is CSASPLGLGPTDTQYF. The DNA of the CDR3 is TGCAGTGCTAGTCCGTTGGGTCTGGGGCCCACAGATACGCAGTATTTT.

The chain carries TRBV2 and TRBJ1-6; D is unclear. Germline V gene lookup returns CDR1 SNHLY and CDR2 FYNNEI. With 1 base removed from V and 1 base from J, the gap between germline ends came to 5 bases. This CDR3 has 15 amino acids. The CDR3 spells CASSEVGSYNSPLHF. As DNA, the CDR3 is TGTGCCAGCAGTGAAGTGGGTTCCTATAATTCACCCCTCCACTTT.

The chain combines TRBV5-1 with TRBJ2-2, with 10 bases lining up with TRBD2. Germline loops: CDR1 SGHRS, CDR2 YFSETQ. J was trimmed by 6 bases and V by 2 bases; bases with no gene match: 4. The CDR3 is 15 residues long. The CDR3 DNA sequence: TGCGCCAGCAGCTTATGGACTAGCGGAGCCGGGGAGCTGTTTTTT. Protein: CASSLWTSGAGELFF. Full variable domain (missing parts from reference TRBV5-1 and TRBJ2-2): KAGVTQTPRYLIKTRGQQVTLSCSPISGHRSVSWYQQTPGQGLQFLFEYFSETQRNKGNFPGRFSGRQFSNSRSEMNVSTLELGDSALYLCASSLWTSGAGELFFGEGSRLTVL.

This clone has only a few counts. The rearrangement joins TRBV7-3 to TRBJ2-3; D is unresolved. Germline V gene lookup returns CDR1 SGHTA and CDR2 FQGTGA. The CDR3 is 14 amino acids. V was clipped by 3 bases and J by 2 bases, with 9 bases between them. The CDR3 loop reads CASSLSDPTDTQYF. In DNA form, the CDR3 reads TGTGCCAGCAGCTTGTCAGACCCCACAGATACGCAGTATTTT.

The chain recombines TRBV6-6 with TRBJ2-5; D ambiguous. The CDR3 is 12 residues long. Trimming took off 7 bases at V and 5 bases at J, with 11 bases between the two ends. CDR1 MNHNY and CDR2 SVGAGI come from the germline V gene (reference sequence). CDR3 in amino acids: CASKRLMETQYF. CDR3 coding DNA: TGTGCCAGCAAAAGGCTTATGGAGACCCAGTACTTC.

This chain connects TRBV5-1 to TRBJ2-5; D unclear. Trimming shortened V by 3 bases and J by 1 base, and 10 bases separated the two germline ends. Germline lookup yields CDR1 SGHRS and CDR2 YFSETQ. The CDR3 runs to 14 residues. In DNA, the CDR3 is TGCGCCAGCAGCTACCCGGGTGGCCAAGAGACCCAGTACTTC. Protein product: CASSYPGGQETQYF.

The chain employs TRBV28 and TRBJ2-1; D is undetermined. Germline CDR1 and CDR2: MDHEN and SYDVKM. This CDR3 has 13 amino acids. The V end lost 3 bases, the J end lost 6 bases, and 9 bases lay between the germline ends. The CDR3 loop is CASSLAAFNEQFF. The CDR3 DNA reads TGTGCCAGCAGTTTGGCTGCGTTCAATGAGCAGTTCTTC.